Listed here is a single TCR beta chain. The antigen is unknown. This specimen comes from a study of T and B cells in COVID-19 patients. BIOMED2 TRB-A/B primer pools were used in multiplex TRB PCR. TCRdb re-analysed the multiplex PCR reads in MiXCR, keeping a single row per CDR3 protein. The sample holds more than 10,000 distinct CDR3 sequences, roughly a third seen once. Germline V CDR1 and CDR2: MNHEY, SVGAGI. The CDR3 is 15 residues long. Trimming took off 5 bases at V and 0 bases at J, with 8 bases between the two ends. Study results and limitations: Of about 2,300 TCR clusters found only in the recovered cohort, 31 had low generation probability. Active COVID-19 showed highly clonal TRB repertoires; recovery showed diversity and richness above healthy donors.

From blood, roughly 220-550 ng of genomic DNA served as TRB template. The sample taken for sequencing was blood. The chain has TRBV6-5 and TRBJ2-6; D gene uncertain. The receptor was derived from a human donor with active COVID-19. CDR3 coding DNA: TGTGCCAGCAGTGAGTCACACTCTGGGGCCAACGTCCTGACTTTC. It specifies CASSESHSGANVLTF.